This T cell receptor (beta chain) originates from a study of OX40 agonist ivuxolimab in advanced cancers. Study in general: Hepatocellular carcinoma, melanoma, renal cell or head and neck cancer occurred in dose-escalation patients. Findings of the study overall: Low normalized T-cell clonal expansion was additionally recorded for some nonresponders.

Anyone with autoimmune disease history or systemic immunosuppression was excluded. Baseline, cycle 4 day 1, and cycle 7 day 1 were the blood sampling points. The J segment lost 8 bases and the V segment lost 4 bases, leaving 8 bases of the junction unmatched. Germline-derived CDR1 and CDR2 are SGHRS and YFSETQ. This CDR3 comprises 15 residues. A note on this clone: Its antigen remains unidentified.

The protocol was immunoSEQ multiplex PCR, while the TCRdb copy is restricted to in-frame clones and leaves out a portion. Among about 83,000 clones listed, about 86% were seen once. This sequence was found in an adult with an advanced solid tumor such as melanoma, head and neck, liver or kidney cancer. The chain carries TRBV5-1 and TRBJ1-4; 10 nucleotides align to TRBD1. Sequencing used CD4+ or CD8+ T cells sorted from blood, obtained in a trial of the OX40 agonist ivuxolimab. The CDR3 bases are TGCGCCAGCAGCCCGTCCGGACAGGGGGGCGAAAAACTGTTTTTT. The encoded protein is CASSPSGQGGEKLFF.